This TCR beta chain was captured in a study of T cells in tumors after PD-1 blockade. Study at large: Some patients also took daily vismodegib 150 mg during anti-PD-1 treatment.

Points on this clone: Antigen specificity is unknown.

Notes on the study in general: Peripheral recruitment is suggested, as some novel exhausted tumor clones were in pre-treatment blood.

The CDR3 runs 14 residues. V lost 1 base to trimming and J lost 3 bases; unmatched junction nucleotides: 3. Germline V CDR1 and CDR2: SGHVS, FQNEAQ. The protocol was immunoSEQ multiplex PCR, while the TCRdb copy is restricted to in-frame clones and leaves out a portion. Here the sample spans around 50,000 clones, about four fifths being singletons. The sequence came from a human donor with basal cell carcinoma. The source was PBMCs, collected before anti-PD-1 treatment. V is TRBV7-8 and J is TRBJ2-7, with TRBD1 matching over 7 bases. The chain's CDR3 is CASSLGDSNYEQYF. In DNA form, the CDR3 reads TGTGCCAGCAGCTTAGGGGACAGTAACTACGAGCAGTACTTC.